This T cell receptor beta chain stems from a study of glioma-infiltrating T cells. The wider study: Sequencing aimed for about 4- to 10-fold coverage of approximately 990,000 peripheral T cells.

The table lists this clonotype with a few counts. Using RNA template, CDR3s of TCR alpha and beta were amplified with iRepertoire arm-PCR. One-step reverse transcription and amplification started from approximately 100-400 ng of tissue mRNA or PBMC total RNA. TCRdb reanalysed the multiplex PCR reads using MiXCR and keeps one entry per CDR3 protein. Here the sample spans more than 350,000 distinct CDR3 sequences, about 40% being singletons. Losses at the gene ends were 3 bases for V and 3 bases for J; bases not matched to a gene: 0. The CDR3 spans 14 residues. Germline lookup yields CDR1 LGHDT and CDR2 YNNKEL (reference sequence).

The source is a human donor with low-grade glioma or glioblastoma, undergoing nonglioma brain surgery, or in good health (not recorded which). Specimen: glioma tissue, nonneoplastic brain tissue, or PBMCs (not recorded which). V gene TRBV3-1 combines with J gene TRBJ2-7; 12 bases line up with TRBD2. CDR3 nucleotide sequence: TGTGCCAGCAGCCAGACTAGCGGGAGCTACGAGCAGTACTTC. Translated: CASSQTSGSYEQYF.